This entry lists 26 T cell receptor beta chains sequenced from one sample in a study of spatial heterogeneity in lung cancer. These receptors have no identified antigens. Study-level results: The number of expanded tumor alpha and beta chains correlated with mutation number.

Time point described: sample taken at primary tumor resection. In TCRdb, the 5' RACE reads were re-called with MiXCR into one record per CDR3 protein. The sample yields approximately 7,000 distinct CDR3 sequences, approximately 20% seen once. The material sequenced was lung tumor tissue, taken at surgery. Receptors originate from a female donor with early-stage non-small cell lung cancer.

This CDR3 is CATSDLETQYF. The CDR3 bases are TGTGCCACCAGTGATCTGGAGACCCAGTACTTC. This chain joins TRBV24-1 and TRBJ2-5; D is ambiguous. Germline lookup yields CDR1 KGHDR and CDR2 SFDVKD. V lost 3 bases and J 5 bases, leaving 3 bases between the germline ends. The CDR3 totals 11 residues.

The V and J genes are TRBV12-3 or TRBV12-4 and TRBJ2-1; a possible D gene is TRBD1 (5 bases). V was trimmed by 6 bases and J by 1 base, leaving 10 bases between them. This CDR3 spans 14 amino acids. This CDR3 reads CASSQGVSYNEQFF. As DNA, the CDR3 is TGTGCCAGCAGCCAAGGGGTTTCCTACAATGAGCAGTTCTTC.

There are a few counts of this clonotype. The chain couples TRBV5-1 to TRBJ1-5; the match to TRBD1 covers 9 bases. Germline V gene data show CDR1 as SGHRS and CDR2 as YFSETQ. This CDR3 region has 15 residues. V trimming: 4 bases; J trimming: 1 base; junction bases outside the gene matches: 3. CDR3 residues: CASSVTGGSNQPQHF. The CDR3 DNA follows: TGCGCCAGCAGCGTGACAGGGGGGAGCAATCAGCCCCAGCATTTT.

The chain employs TRBV29-1 and TRBJ2-5, with D unresolved. Germline assignment: CDR1 SQVTM and CDR2 ANQGSEA. The CDR3 consists of 12 residues. With 3 bases removed from V and 5 bases from J, the gap between germline ends came to 10 bases. As DNA, the CDR3 is TGCAGCGTTGAGCCCCAGAGCGAGACCCAGTACTTC. This codes for CSVEPQSETQYF.

The chain joins TRBV7-8 to TRBJ2-7; D could derive from TRBD1 or TRBD2 (5 bases each). Germline values: CDR1 SGHVS, CDR2 FQNEAQ. The CDR3 is 16 residues long. The germline V and J ends were trimmed by 3 bases and 2 bases, with 17 bases remaining between them. The CDR3 DNA follows: TGTGCCAGCAGCTTTATGGGGTGGGGGAGACCCTACGAGCAGTACTTC. It encodes CASSFMGWGRPYEQYF.

The chain combines TRBV11-2 with TRBJ2-7, with 11 bases fitting TRBD2. Trimming at V came to 5 bases and at J to 2 bases, leaving 2 bases not matched to a gene. The CDR3 runs 14 residues. The germline gives CDR1 SGHAT, CDR2 FQNNGV. The CDR3 DNA reads TGTGCCAGCAGCATTAGCGGGGGGGCCTACGAGCAGTACTTC. This encodes CASSISGGAYEQYF. Drawing the rest from reference TRBV11-2 and TRBJ2-7, the complete variable domain is EAGVAQSPRYKIIEKRQSVAFWCNPISGHATLYWYQQILGQGPKLLIQFQNNGVVDDSQLPKDRFSAERLKGVDSTLKIQPAKLEDSAVYLCASSISGGAYEQYFGPGTRLTVT.

This clonotype counts as medium-sized (0.01 to 0.1%). The V call is TRBV19, the J call TRBJ2-3; D may match TRBD1 or TRBD2 (5 bases each). CDR1 LNHDA and CDR2 SQIVND come from the germline V gene (reference sequence). This CDR3 has 14 residues. Trimming shortened V by 5 bases and J by 0 bases, and 9 bases separated the two germline ends. The chain's CDR3 is CASSRGDSTDTQYF. Written as DNA, the CDR3 is TGTGCCAGTAGTCGAGGGGACAGCACAGATACGCAGTATTTT.

The CDR3 nucleotides are TGTGCCAGCAGTTTAGGGGCAGTTCACTATAGCAATCAGCCCCAGCATTTT. This codes for CASSLGAVHYSNQPQHF. This rearrangement joins TRBV28 to TRBJ1-5, with a weak D call TRBD1 (5 bases). CDR1 and CDR2 from the germline V gene are MDHEN and SYDVKM. The CDR3 has 17 residues. V lost 2 bases and J 0 bases, leaving 14 bases between the germline ends.

This clonotype turned up a few times. The rearrangement links TRBV7-3 to TRBJ2-5, with TRBD2 matching 15 bases. The germline V gene has CDR1 SGHTA and CDR2 FQGTGA. CDR3 size: 18 residues. After removal of 5 bases from V and 5 bases from J, the junction contained 12 bases not matched to a gene. The CDR3 DNA sequence: TGTGCCAGCAGCCCCGGGACTAGCGGGGGGCCCCGGTTTGAGACCCAGTACTTC. Protein: CASSPGTSGGPRFETQYF.

A note on this clonotype: One end of the junction does not line up with germline, which may come from a read error. As DNA, the CDR3 is TGTACCAGCAGTCTCACAGGTCCCTACGAGCAGTACTTC. Protein product: CTSSLTGPYEQYF. This chain uses TRBV6-5 with TRBJ2-7, with D tentatively TRBD1 (5 bases). CDR1 is MNHEY, CDR2 SVGAGI, per germline. The CDR3 is made up of 13 amino acids.

This clonotype was seen only a few times. This chain joins TRBV30 and TRBJ2-1, with 10 bases that match TRBD2. V lost 0 bases to trimming and J lost 0 bases; unmatched junction nucleotides: 5. This CDR3 has 17 residues. The germline V gene has CDR1 GTSNPN and CDR2 SVGIG (reference sequence). The CDR3 loop reads CAWSVAGGPSSYNEQFF. In DNA form, the CDR3 reads TGTGCCTGGAGTGTAGCGGGGGGGCCGAGCTCCTACAATGAGCAGTTCTTC.

The rearrangement joins TRBV29-1 to TRBJ2-5; 8 bases match TRBD2. V lost 3 bases and J lost 3; bases outside the gene matches: 3. The CDR3 totals 13 residues. CDR1 is SQVTM, CDR2 ANQGSEA, per germline. The CDR3 reads CSVESSGEETQYF. Here the CDR3 DNA reads TGCAGCGTTGAGAGTAGCGGGGAAGAGACCCAGTACTTC.

The chain combines TRBV6-1 with TRBJ1-1; tentatively, D is TRBD1 (6 bases). CDR3 size: 14 residues. CDR1 and CDR2 from the germline V gene are MNHNS and SASEGT. Trimming stripped 1 base from V and 8 bases from J, with 14 bases between. The CDR3, as DNA: TGTGCCAGCAGTGAAGTCTGGGGGGCTAGGGAAGCTTTCTTT. Its translation is CASSEVWGAREAFF.

There are a few counts of this clonotype. The J gene is TRBJ2-5, the V gene TRBV5-1; 7 positions match TRBD1. The CDR3 runs to 15 residues. Germline assignment: CDR1 SGHRS and CDR2 YFSETQ. The V and J ends lost 2 bases and 1 base, in that order; junction bases with no gene match: 5. For the CDR3, the DNA is TGCGCCAGCAGCTTTGGGACAGCTCTCCAAGAGACCCAGTACTTC. Translating gives CASSFGTALQETQYF. The complete variable domain, with remaining parts taken from reference TRBV5-1 and TRBJ2-5, reads KAGVTQTPRYLIKTRGQQVTLSCSPISGHRSVSWYQQTPGQGLQFLFEYFSETQRNKGNFPGRFSGRQFSNSRSEMNVSTLELGDSALYLCASSFGTALQETQYFGPGTRLLVL.

This clonotype came up a few times. The chain couples TRBV27 to TRBJ1-2; 9 bases map to TRBD1. The J segment lost 13 bases and the V segment lost 5 bases, leaving 14 bases of the junction unmatched. CDR1 MNHEY and CDR2 SMNVEV come from the germline V gene (reference sequence). CDR3 length: 14 residues. The CDR3 bases are TGTGCCAGCAGTCCCAACAGGGGGCGCGGATTGAGCACCTTC. Residues: CASSPNRGRGLSTF.

The rearrangement links TRBV7-3 to TRBJ2-1; weak D call: TRBD2 (6 bases). V lost 5 bases and J 8 bases, leaving 28 bases between the germline ends. Germline CDR1 reads SGHTA; CDR2 reads FQGTGA. CDR3 size: 18 residues. The CDR3 sequence is CASSRIGRGGALGHEQFF. The CDR3 DNA is TGTGCCAGCAGCCGAATAGGGCGGGGCGGGGCCCTCGGACATGAGCAGTTCTTC.

This clonotype has a handful of counts. This chain connects TRBV7-8 to TRBJ1-1, with D tentatively TRBD1 (6 bases). The CDR3 has 14 amino acids. Germline CDR1 SGHVS, CDR2 FQNEAQ. V was clipped by 1 base and J by 4 bases, with 10 bases between them. For the CDR3, the DNA is TGTGCCAGCAGCTTAGTGGGGGGGCTCACTGAAGCTTTCTTT. Encoded protein: CASSLVGGLTEAFF.

This clonotype turned up a few times. This sequence joins TRBV5-4 and TRBJ2-5; D is unresolved. This CDR3 comprises 15 residues. The V and J ends lost 0 bases and 5 bases respectively, with 14 bases between them. Germline V gene lookup returns CDR1 SGHNT and CDR2 YYREEE (reference sequence). This CDR3 is CASSLVSAEGETQYF. CDR3 nucleotides: TGTGCCAGCAGCTTGGTGTCAGCCGAAGGGGAGACCCAGTACTTC.

This clonotype was observed a few times. The rearrangement joins TRBV6-5 to TRBJ2-7; a possible D gene is TRBD1 (8 bases). V lost 7 bases to trimming and J lost 6 bases, with 13 bases between them. The germline V gene has CDR1 MNHEY and CDR2 SVGAGI. The CDR3 has 12 amino acids. The CDR3 DNA follows: TGTGCCAGCAAGGACAGGGAGGGCGAGCAGTACTTC. Protein product: CASKDREGEQYF.

There are a few counts of this clonotype. The rearrangement joins TRBV9 to TRBJ2-7; no clear D. The V gene's germline CDR1 is SGDLS and CDR2 YYNGEE. Trimming shortened V by 0 bases and J by 0 bases, and 7 bases separated the two germline ends. The CDR3 sequence is 14 residues long. CDR3 in amino acids: CASSVDPSSYEQYF. CDR3 nucleotides: TGTGCCAGCAGCGTAGATCCGAGCTCCTACGAGCAGTACTTC.

This clonotype was recorded a few times. The chain joins TRBV19 to TRBJ1-5; maybe TRBD1 (5 bases). The V end was cut by 1 base, the J end by 12 bases, with 10 bases between. The CDR3 is 12 amino acids. Looked up from germline, CDR1 is LNHDA and CDR2 is SQIVND (reference sequence). The CDR3 loop reads CASSIAGELQHF. The DNA of the CDR3 is TGTGCCAGTAGTATAGCGGGGGAGCTCCAGCATTTT.

The V and J genes are TRBV6-5 and TRBJ2-7; D not resolved. The germline V gene encodes CDR1 MNHEY and CDR2 SVGAGI. The CDR3 runs 11 residues. V lost 4 bases and J lost 3, with 4 bases in between. As DNA, the CDR3 is TGTGCCAGCAGTTTCAGCTACGAGCAGTACTTC. Translated, it gives CASSFSYEQYF.

This chain connects TRBV6-1 to TRBJ2-3; TRBD2 matches 7 bases. Germline V gives CDR1 MNHNS, CDR2 SASEGT. The V segment lost 4 bases and the J segment 0 bases; nucleotides outside the gene matches: 7. This CDR3 region has 16 residues. The CDR3 sequence: CASSGGRDPSTDTQYF. CDR3 nucleotide sequence: TGTGCCAGCAGTGGGGGGAGGGATCCTAGCACAGATACGCAGTATTTT.

Sample share makes this clonotype medium-sized. The gene calls are TRBV4-2 and TRBJ2-7; 9 bases are a match to TRBD1. Trimming cost V 0 bases and J 1 base; bases outside gene matches: 1. The V gene's germline CDR1 is LGHNA and CDR2 YNFKEQ. The CDR3 loop spans 15 amino acids. The CDR3 is CASSQETGGSYEQYF. The DNA of the CDR3 is TGTGCCAGCAGCCAAGAGACAGGGGGGTCCTACGAGCAGTACTTC.

This clonotype was seen more than once but under ten times. The chain couples TRBV29-1 to TRBJ1-1; D possibly corresponds to TRBD1 (6 bases). CDR1 and CDR2 from the germline V gene are SQVTM and ANQGSEA. V dropped 7 bases and J dropped 1 base, with 10 bases sitting between them. CDR3 size: 12 residues. The CDR3 sequence is CSADRRNTEAFF. The DNA of the CDR3 is TGCAGCGCAGACAGGAGGAACACTGAAGCTTTCTTT.

The chain employs TRBV20-1 and TRBJ2-3, with 13 bases identical to TRBD2. V lost 4 bases to trimming and J lost 4 bases; unmatched junction nucleotides: 2. The CDR3 is 14 amino acids. CDR1 DFQATT and CDR2 SNEGSKA come from the germline V gene (reference sequence). Written as DNA, the CDR3 is TGCAGTGCTAAACTAGCGGGGGGGTCAGATACGCAGTATTTT. Its protein product is CSAKLAGGSDTQYF.